This T cell receptor beta chain derives from a study of T cells in Graves' hyperthyroidism and ophthalmopathy. Amplified regions were TCR beta CDR3 sequences from RNA transcripts. Primed by the HTBI set, a first-round RT-PCR was run on the TCR CDR3. MiXCR, run by TCRdb on the multiplex PCR reads, gives a single entry per CDR3 protein. The table lists roughly 700,000 distinct CDR3 sequences, 15% to 20% of them singletons, with around a sixth in the top ten. This clonotype was seen many times. Around 9.8 ml fresh peripheral blood yielded the PBMCs. This CDR3 has 15 residues. Germline V lookup: CDR1 MNHEY, CDR2 SMNVEV (reference sequence). Trimming took 5 bases from V and 1 from J; bases not matched to a gene: 3.

This receptor was identified in a man aged 45-60 years with Graves' hyperthyroidism. Sequencing was done on a sample of blood. The chain employs TRBV27 and TRBJ2-1; 9 bases match TRBD2. CDR3 loop: CASSVTSGSYNEQFF. CDR3 sequence (DNA): TGTGCCAGCAGTGTGACTAGCGGTTCCTACAATGAGCAGTTCTTC.